This T cell receptor (beta chain) is from a study of CD8+ T cells in alopecia areata. This clone was found once. The sequencing template was cDNA reverse transcribed from extracted RNA. Only in-frame clones appear in the TCRdb table, and some are missing; sequencing was by immunoSEQ multiplex PCR. Altogether hundreds of thousands of clones are present, roughly two thirds being singletons, with the ten largest covering about 1.3%. V dropped 0 bases and J dropped 7 bases, with 12 bases sitting between them. Germline V CDR1 and CDR2: SGHVS, FNYEAQ. The CDR3 runs 15 residues. Material: CD4+ T cells sorted from blood, obtained at week 0. The TCR sequence derives from a human donor with alopecia areata. This chain links TRBV7-6 with TRBJ1-4; D might be TRBD1 (6 bases). CDR3 in amino acids: CASSLAEGGGEKLFF. DNA for the CDR3: TGTGCCAGCAGCTTAGCCGAGGGGGGTGGTGAAAAACTGTTTTTT.